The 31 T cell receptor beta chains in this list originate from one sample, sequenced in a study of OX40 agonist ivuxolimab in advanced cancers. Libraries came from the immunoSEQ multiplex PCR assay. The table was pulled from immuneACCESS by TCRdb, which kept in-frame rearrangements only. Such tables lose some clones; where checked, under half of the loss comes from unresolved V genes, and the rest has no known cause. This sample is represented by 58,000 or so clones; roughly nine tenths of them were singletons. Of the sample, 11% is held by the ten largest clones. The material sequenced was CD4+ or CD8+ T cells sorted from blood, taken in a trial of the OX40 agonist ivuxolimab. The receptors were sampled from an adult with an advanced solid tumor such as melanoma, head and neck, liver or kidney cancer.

The CDR3 bases are TGTGCCAGCAGGGCACGGCCGGGCACAGATACGCAGTATTTT. Its translation is CASRARPGTDTQYF. J is TRBJ2-3 and V is TRBV7-2, with no clear D. V dropped 6 bases and J dropped 1 base, with 11 bases sitting between them. Germline V gene sequence: CDR1 SGHTA, CDR2 FQGNSA. CDR3 length: 14 residues.

The CDR3 loop is CASSPDTYEQYF. The DNA for the CDR3 is TGTGCCAGCAGCCCGGACACCTACGAGCAGTACTTC. The chain carries TRBV7-2 and TRBJ2-7; possible D gene TRBD1, 5 bases. The CDR3 length is 12 residues. V was clipped by 5 bases and J by 2 bases, with 7 bases between them. The germline gives CDR1 SGHTA, CDR2 FQGNSA.

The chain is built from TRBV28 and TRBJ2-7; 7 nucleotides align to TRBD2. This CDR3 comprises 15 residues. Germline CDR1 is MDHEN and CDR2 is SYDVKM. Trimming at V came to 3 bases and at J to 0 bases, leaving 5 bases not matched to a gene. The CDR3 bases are TGTGCCAGCAGTTTCTCCAGCGGGGCCTCCTACGAGCAGTACTTC. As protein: CASSFSSGASYEQYF.

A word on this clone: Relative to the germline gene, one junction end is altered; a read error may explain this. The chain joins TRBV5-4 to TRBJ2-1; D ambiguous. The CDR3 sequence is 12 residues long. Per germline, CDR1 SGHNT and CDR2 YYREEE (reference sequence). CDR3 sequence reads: CASSLLSGDPVF. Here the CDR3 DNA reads TGTGCCAGCAGCTTGCTCTCCGGAGACCCGGTCTTC.

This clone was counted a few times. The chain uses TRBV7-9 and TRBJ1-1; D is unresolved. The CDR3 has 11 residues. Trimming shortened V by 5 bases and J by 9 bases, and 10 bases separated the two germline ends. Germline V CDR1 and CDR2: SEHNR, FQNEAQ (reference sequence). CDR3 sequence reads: CASSQQSQAFF. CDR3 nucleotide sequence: TGTGCCAGCAGCCAGCAGTCCCAAGCTTTCTTT.

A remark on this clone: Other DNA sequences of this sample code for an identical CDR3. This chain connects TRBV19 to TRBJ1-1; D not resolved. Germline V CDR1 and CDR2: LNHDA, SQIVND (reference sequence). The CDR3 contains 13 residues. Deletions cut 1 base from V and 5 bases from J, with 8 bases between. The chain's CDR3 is CASSIGRGTEAFF. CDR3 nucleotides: TGTGCCAGTAGTATAGGGCGGGGAACTGAAGCTTTCTTT.

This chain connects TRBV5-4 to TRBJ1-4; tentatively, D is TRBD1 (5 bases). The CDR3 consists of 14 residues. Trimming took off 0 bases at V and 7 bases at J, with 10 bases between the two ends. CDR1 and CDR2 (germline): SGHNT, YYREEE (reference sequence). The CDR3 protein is CASSLEGDSEKLFF. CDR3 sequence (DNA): TGTGCCAGCAGCTTGGAAGGGGATAGTGAAAAACTGTTTTTT. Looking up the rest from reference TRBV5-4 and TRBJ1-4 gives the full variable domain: ETGVTQSPTHLIKTRGQQVTLRCSSQSGHNTVSWYQQALGQGPQFIFQYYREEENGRGNFPPRFSGLQFPNYSSELNVNALELDDSALYLCASSLEGDSEKLFFGSGTQLSVL.

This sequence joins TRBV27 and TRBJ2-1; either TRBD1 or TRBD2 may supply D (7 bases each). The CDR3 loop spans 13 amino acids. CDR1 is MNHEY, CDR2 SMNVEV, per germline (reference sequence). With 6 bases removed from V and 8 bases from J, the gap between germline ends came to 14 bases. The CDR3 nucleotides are TGTGCCAGCAGAATATCAGGGGGGGATGAGCAGTTCTTC. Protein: CASRISGGDEQFF.

DNA for the CDR3: TGTGCCACCAGCACCCGGTCGACTTTGGGGAATGAGCAGTTCTTC. Translated, it gives CATSTRSTLGNEQFF. The rearrangement joins TRBV15 to TRBJ2-1; D unresolved. The CDR3 length is 15 residues. Deletions cut 4 bases from V and 7 bases from J, with 17 bases between. Germline CDR1 and CDR2: LNHNV and YYDKDF (reference sequence).

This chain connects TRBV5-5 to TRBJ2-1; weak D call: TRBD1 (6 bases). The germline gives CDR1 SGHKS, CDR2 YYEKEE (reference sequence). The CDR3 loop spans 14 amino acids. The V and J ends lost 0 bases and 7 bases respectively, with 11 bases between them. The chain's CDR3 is CASSLANRENEQFF. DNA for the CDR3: TGTGCCAGCAGCTTGGCAAACAGGGAGAATGAGCAGTTCTTC.

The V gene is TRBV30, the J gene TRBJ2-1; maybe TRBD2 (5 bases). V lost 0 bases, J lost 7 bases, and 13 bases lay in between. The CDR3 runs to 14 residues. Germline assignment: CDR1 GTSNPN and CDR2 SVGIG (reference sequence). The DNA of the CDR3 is TGTGCCTGGAGTGTTCGGCGATCGGGAAATGAGCAGTTCTTC. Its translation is CAWSVRRSGNEQFF.

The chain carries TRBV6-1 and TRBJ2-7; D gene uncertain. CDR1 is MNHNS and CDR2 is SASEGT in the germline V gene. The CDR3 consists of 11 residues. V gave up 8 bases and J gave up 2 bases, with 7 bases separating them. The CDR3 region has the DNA TGTGCCAGCCCCATGGCCTACGAGCAGTACTTC. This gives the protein CASPMAYEQYF.

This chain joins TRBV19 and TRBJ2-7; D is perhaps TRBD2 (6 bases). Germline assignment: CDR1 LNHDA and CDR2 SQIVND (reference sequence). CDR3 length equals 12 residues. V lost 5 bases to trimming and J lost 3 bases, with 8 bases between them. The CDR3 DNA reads TGTGCCAGTAGTCCCGGGGGCTACGAGCAGTACTTC. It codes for CASSPGGYEQYF.

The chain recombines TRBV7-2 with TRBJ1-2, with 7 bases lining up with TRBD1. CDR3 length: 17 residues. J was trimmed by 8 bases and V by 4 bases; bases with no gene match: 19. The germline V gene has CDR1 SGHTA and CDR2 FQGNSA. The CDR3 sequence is CASSSQGQLTSVLGYTF. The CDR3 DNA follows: TGTGCCAGCAGCTCCCAGGGACAGCTGACTAGCGTCCTAGGCTACACCTTC.

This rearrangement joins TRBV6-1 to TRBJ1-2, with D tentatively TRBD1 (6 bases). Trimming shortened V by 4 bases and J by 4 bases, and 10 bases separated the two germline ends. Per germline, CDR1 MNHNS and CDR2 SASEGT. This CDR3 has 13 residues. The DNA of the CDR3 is TGTGCCAGCAGTGTACAGGGTAGCTATGGCTACACCTTC. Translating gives CASSVQGSYGYTF.

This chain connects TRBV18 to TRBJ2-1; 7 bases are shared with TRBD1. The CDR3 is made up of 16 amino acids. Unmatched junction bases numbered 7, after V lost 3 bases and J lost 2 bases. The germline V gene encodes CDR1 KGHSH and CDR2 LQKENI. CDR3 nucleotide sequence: TGTGCCAGCTCACCTTCAAGACAGGGACCCTACAATGAGCAGTTCTTC. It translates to CASSPSRQGPYNEQFF.

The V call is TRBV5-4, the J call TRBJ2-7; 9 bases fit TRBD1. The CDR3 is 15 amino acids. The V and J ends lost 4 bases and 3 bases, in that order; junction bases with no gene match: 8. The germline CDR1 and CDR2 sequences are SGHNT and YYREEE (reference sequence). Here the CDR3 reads CASSRYVGQGYEQYF. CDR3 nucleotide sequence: TGTGCCAGCAGCCGCTACGTGGGACAGGGCTACGAGCAGTACTTC.

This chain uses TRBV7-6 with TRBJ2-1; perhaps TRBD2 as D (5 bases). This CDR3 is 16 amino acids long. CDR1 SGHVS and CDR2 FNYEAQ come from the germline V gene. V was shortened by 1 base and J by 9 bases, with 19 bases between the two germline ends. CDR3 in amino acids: CASSLDRPPGEGEQFF. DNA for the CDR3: TGTGCCAGCAGCTTAGACCGGCCGCCAGGCGAGGGTGAGCAGTTCTTC. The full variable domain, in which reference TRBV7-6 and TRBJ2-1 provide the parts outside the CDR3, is GAGVSQSPRYKVTKRGQDVALRCDPISGHVSLYWYRQALGQGPEFLTYFNYEAQQDKSGLPNDRFSAERPEGSISTLTIQRTEQRDSAMYRCASSLDRPPGEGEQFFGPGTRLTVL.

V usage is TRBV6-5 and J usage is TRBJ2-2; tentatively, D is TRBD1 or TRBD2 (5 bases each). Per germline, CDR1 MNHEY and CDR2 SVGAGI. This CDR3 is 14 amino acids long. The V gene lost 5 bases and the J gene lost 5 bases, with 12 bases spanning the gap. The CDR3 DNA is TGTGCCAGCAGTGACTACCCAGGGACCGGGGAGCTGTTTTTT. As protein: CASSDYPGTGELFF.

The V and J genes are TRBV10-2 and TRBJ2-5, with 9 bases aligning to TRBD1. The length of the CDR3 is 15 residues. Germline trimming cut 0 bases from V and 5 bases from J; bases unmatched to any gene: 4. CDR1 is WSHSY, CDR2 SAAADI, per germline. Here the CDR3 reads CASSESRDRVETQYF. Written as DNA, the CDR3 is TGCGCCAGCAGTGAGTCCCGGGACAGGGTGGAGACCCAGTACTTC.

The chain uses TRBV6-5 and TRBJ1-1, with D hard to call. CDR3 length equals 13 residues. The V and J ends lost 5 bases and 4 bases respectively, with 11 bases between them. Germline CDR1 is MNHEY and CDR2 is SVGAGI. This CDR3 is CASSTRGITEAFF. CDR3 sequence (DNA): TGTGCCAGCAGTACCCGAGGTATCACTGAAGCTTTCTTT.

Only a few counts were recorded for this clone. DNA of the CDR3: TGTGCCATCAGTGAGTCGATGTATAGGGAGGTCACTGAAGCTTTCTTT. Encoded protein: CAISESMYREVTEAFF. The V call is TRBV10-3, the J call TRBJ1-1, with D unclear. The germline V gene encodes CDR1 ENHRY and CDR2 SYGVKD. V shed 0 bases and J shed 4 bases, with 15 bases lying between them. The CDR3 is 16 residues long.

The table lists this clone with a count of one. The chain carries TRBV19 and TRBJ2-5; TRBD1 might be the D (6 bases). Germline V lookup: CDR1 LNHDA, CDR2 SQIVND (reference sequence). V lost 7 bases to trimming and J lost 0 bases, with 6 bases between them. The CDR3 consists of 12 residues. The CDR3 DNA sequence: TGTGCCAGTACAGGGGACCAAGAGACCCAGTACTTC. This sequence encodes CASTGDQETQYF.

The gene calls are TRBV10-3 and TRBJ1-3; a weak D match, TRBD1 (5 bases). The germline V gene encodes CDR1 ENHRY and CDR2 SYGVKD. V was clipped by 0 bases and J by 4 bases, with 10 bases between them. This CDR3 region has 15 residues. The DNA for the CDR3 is TGTGCCATCAGTGAGTCGGTGACAGAGGGAAACACCATATATTTT. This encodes CAISESVTEGNTIYF.

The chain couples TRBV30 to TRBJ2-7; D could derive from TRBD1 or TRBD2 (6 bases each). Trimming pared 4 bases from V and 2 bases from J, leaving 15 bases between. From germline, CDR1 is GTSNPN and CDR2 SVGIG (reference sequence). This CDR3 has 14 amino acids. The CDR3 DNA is TGTGCCTGGACCTTTGGGGGGACAACCTACGAGCAGTACTTC. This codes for CAWTFGGTTYEQYF.

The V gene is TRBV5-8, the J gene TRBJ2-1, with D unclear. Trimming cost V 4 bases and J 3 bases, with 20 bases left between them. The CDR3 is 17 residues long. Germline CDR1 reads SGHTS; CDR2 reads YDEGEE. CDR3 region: CASSRKPSSPSYNEQFF. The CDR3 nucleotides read TGTGCCAGCAGCCGTAAACCGAGTAGCCCAAGCTACAATGAGCAGTTCTTC.

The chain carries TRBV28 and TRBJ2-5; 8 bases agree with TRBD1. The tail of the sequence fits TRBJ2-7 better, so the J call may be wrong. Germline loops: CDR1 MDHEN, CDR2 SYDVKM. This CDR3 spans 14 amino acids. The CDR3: CASNDRDRYYEQYF. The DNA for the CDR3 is TGTGCCAGCAATGATCGGGACAGGTACTACGAGCAGTACTTC.

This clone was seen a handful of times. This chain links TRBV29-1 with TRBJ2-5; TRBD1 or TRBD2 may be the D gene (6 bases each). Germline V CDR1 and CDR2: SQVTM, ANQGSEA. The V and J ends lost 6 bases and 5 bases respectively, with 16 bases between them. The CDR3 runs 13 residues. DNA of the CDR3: TGCAGCGTGAGGGGGGTGTTTTGGGAGACCCAGTACTTC. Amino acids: CSVRGVFWETQYF.

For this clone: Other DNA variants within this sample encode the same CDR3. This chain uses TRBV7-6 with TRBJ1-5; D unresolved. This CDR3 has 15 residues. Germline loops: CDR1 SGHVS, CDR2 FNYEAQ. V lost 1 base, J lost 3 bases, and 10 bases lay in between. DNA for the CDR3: TGTGCCAGCAGCTTAGAGGAGGGATTCAATCAGCCCCAGCATTTT. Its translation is CASSLEEGFNQPQHF.

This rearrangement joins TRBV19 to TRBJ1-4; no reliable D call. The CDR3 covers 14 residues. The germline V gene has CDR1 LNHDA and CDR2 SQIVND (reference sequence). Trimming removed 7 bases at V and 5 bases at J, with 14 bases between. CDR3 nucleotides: TGTGCCAGTAAATCCATAGGACCAAATGAAAAACTGTTTTTT. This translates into CASKSIGPNEKLFF.

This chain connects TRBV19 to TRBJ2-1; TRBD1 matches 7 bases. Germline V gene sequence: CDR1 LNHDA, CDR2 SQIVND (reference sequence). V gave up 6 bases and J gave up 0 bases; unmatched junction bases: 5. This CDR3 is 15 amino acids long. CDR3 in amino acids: CASSSDRDSYNEQFF. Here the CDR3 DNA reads TGTGCCAGTAGCTCAGACAGGGACTCCTACAATGAGCAGTTCTTC. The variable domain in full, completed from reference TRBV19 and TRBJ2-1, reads DGGITQSPKYLFRKEGQNVTLSCEQNLNHDAMYWYRQDPGQGLRLIYYSQIVNDFQKGDIAEGYSVSREKKESFPLTVTSAQKNPTAFYLCASSSDRDSYNEQFFGPGTRLTVL.